This T cell receptor beta chain is from a study of cytomegalovirus exposure and HLA in healthy donors. The PCR used 60 Vbeta and 13 Jbeta primers. Data came from immunoSEQ multiplex PCR; TCRdb stores just in-frame clones and leaves some out. The table shows about 140,000 clones, with 80% occurring only once. The CDR3 length is 13 residues. Trimming took 10 bases from V and 1 from J, leaving 12 bases between them. In germline, CDR1 is SNHLY, CDR2 FYNNEI. This chain links TRBV2 with TRBJ2-3, with D unclear. The receptor was derived from a man aged 50-60 years in good health and CMV-seronegative. Sequenced: PBMCs. Here the CDR3 DNA reads TGTGCCACCCGGAATGAGGGCACAGATACGCAGTATTTT. It codes for CATRNEGTDTQYF.